The T cell receptor beta chain described here comes from a study of PD-L1 blockade in urothelial cancer. General study results and limits: Durable benefit was linked to greater 3-week expansion of tumor-associated blood clones.

Measured with immunoSEQ multiplex PCR; TCRdb has only the in-frame clones, and not every one. The sample consists of some 56,000 clones, over 75% of them appearing once. Points on this clone: The antigen remains undetermined.

Time point reported: pretreatment peripheral blood. Germline V gene lookup returns CDR1 SNHLY and CDR2 FYNNEI. V gave up 8 bases and J gave up 3 bases, with 16 bases separating them. This CDR3 region has 14 residues. Sample: PBMCs, taken around atezolizumab (anti-PD-L1) treatment. This clonotype was obtained from a man between 65 and 80 years old with urothelial cancer. V is TRBV2 and J is TRBJ2-5; weak D call: TRBD2 (6 bases). In DNA, the CDR3 is TGTGCCAGCTCTAGGAGGACTACAGAAGAGACCCAGTACTTC. Amino acids: CASSRRTTEETQYF. Supplemented by reference TRBV2 and TRBJ2-5, the full variable domain reads EPEVTQTPSHQVTQMGQEVILRCVPISNHLYFYWYRQILGQKVEFLVSFYNNEISEKSEIFDDQFSVERPDGSNFTLKIRSTKLEDSAMYFCASSRRTTEETQYFGPGTRLLVL.